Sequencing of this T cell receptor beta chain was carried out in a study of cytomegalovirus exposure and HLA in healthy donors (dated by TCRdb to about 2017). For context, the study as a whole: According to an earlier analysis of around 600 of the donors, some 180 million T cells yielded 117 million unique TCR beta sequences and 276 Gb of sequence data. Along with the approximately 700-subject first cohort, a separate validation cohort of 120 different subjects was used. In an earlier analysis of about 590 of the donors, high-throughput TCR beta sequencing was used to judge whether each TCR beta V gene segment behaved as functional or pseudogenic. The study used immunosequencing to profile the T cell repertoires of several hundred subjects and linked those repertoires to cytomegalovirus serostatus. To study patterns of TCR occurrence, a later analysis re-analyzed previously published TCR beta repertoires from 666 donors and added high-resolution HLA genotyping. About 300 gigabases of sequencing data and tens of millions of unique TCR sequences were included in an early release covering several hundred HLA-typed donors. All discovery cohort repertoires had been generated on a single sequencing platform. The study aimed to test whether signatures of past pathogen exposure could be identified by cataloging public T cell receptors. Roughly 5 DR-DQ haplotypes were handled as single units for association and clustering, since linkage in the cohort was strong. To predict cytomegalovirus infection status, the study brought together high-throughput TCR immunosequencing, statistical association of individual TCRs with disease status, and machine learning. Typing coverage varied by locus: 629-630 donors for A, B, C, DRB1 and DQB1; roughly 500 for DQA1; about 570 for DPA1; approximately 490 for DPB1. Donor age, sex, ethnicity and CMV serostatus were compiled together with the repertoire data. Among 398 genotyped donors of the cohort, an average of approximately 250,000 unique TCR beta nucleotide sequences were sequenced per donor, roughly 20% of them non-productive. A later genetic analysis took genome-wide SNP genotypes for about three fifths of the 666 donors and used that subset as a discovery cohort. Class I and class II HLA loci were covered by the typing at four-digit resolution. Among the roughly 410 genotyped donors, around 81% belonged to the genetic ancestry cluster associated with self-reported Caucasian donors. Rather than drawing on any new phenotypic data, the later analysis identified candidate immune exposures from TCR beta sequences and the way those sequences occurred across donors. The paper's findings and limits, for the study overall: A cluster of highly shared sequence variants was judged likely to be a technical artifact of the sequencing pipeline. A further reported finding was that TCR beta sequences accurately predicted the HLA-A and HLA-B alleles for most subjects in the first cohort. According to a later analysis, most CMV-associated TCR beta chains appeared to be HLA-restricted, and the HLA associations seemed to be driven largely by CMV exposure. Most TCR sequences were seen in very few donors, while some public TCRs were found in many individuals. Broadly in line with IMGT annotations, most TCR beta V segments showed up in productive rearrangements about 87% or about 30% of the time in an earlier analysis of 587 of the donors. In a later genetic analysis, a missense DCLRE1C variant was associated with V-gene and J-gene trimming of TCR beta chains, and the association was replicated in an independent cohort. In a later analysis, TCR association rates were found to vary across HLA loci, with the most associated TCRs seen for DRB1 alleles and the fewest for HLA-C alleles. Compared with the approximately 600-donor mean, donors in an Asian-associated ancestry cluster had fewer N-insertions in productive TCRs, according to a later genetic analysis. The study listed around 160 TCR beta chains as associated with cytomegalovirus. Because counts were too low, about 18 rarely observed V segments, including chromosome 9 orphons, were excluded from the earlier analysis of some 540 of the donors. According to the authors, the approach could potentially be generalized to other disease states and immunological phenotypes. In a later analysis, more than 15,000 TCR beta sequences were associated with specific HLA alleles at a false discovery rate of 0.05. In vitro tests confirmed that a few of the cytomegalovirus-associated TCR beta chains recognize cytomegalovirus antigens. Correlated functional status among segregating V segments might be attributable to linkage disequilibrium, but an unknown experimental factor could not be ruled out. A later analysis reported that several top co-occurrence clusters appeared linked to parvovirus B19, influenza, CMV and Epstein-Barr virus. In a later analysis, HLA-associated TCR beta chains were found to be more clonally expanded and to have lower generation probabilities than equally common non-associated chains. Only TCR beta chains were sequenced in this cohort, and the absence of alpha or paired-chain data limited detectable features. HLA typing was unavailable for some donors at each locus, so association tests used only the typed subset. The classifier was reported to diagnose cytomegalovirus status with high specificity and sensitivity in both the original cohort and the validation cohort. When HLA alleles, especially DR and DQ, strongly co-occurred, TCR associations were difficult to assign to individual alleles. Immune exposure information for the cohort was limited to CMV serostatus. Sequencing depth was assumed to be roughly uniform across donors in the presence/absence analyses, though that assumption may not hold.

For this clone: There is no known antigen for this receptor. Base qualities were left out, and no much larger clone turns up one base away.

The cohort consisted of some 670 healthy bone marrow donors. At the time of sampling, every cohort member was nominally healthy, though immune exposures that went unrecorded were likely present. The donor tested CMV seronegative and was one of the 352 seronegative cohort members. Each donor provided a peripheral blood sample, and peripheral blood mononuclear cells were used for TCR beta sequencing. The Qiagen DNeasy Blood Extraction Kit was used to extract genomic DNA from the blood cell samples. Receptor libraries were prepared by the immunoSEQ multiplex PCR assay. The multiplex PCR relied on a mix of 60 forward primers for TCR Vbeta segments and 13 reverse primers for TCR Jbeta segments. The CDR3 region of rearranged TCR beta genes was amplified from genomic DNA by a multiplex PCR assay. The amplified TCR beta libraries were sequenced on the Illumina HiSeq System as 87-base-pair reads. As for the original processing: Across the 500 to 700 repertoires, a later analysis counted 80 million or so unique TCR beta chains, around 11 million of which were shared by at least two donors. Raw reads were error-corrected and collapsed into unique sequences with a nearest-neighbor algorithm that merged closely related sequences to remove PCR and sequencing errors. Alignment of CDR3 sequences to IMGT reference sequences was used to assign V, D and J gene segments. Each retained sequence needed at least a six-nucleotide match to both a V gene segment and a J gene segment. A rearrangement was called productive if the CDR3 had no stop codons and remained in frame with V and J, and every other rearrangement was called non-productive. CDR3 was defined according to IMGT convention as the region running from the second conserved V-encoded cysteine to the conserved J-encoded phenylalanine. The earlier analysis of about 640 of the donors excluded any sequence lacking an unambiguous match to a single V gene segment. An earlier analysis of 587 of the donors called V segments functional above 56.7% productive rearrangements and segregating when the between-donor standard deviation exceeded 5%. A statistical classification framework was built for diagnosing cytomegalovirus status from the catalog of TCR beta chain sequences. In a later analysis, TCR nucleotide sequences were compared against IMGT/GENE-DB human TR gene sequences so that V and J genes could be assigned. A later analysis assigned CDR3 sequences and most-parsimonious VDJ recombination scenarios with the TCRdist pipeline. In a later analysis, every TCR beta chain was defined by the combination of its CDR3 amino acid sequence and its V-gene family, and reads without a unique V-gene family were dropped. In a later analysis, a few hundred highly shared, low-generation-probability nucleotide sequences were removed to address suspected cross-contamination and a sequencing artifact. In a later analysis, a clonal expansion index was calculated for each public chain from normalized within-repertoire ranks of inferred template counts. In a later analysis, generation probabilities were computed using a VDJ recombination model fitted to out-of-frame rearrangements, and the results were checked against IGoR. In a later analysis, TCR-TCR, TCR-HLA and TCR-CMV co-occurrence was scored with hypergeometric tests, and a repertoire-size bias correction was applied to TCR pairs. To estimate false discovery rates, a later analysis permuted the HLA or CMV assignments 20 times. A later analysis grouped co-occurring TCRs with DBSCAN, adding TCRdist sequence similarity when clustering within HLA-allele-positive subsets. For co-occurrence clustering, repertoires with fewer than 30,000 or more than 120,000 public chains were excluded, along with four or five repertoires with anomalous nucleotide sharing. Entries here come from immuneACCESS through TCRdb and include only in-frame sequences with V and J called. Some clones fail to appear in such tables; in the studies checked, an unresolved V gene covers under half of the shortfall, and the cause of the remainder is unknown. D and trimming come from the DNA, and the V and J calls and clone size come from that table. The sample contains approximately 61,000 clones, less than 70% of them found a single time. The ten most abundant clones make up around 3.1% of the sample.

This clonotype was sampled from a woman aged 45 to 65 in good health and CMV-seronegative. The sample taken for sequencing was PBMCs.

The CDR3 protein is CASSPRGSYGYTF. The DNA is TGTGCCAGCAGCCCCAGGGGGAGCTATGGCTACACCTTC. This chain is built from TRBV9 and TRBJ1-2, with 7 bases aligning to TRBD1. Clipping removes 4 bases from V and 4 bases from J, with 4 as the unmatched junction base count. The CDR3 measures 13 amino acids from cysteine to phenylalanine. The read is trimmed to its CDR3 DNA, 39 bases read in frame from base 1. The germline V gene specifies SGDLS as CDR1 and YYNGEE as CDR2.